This passage covers 11 T cell receptor beta chains from one sample sequenced in a study of shared clonotypes between healthy human individuals. Terminally differentiated effector memory CD45RA+ cells were left out of the naive CD8 fraction, which was CD45RO-negative and positively selected for CCR7. The protocol was immunoSEQ multiplex PCR, while the TCRdb copy is restricted to in-frame clones and leaves out a portion. Of about 1.9 million clones in the sample, 90% to 95% were seen once. Sequencing input: naive CD8+ T cells from PBMCs. All receptors come from a young man in good health. Some clones in this sample may be carry-over from other donors' samples.

V and J are TRBV27 and TRBJ1-2, with a possible D match to TRBD1 (5 bases). Trimming cost V 2 bases and J 8 bases, with 18 bases left between them. The CDR3 is 15 residues long. CDR1 is MNHEY, CDR2 SMNVEV, per germline (reference sequence). CDR3 DNA: TGTGCCAGCAGTTTACGGGGAAGGGGTGTGGACGGCTACACCTTC. As protein: CASSLRGRGVDGYTF.

As DNA, the CDR3 is TGTGCCAGCAGTCCCCTCATCCGAATTGGAAACACCATATATTTT. Residues: CASSPLIRIGNTIYF. The V gene is TRBV28, the J gene TRBJ1-3, with D unclear. Germline V CDR1 and CDR2: MDHEN, SYDVKM. V was clipped by 5 bases and J by 3 bases, with 14 bases between them. The CDR3 totals 15 residues. The full variable domain, completed using reference TRBV28 and TRBJ1-3, is DVKVTQSSRYLVKRTGEKVFLECVQDMDHENMFWYRQDPGLGLRLIYFSYDVKMKEKGDIPEGYSVSREKKERFSLILESASTNQTSMYLCASSPLIRIGNTIYFGEGSWLTVV.

The rearrangement uses TRBV7-9 and TRBJ2-1; the D gene is possibly TRBD1 (5 bases). Trimming pared 0 bases from V and 15 bases from J, leaving 15 bases between. Germline V gene lookup returns CDR1 SEHNR and CDR2 FQNEAQ (reference sequence). The CDR3 runs to 13 residues. The CDR3: CASSLASAGFLFF. Here the CDR3 DNA reads TGTGCCAGCAGCTTAGCGTCAGCAGGGTTTTTGTTCTTC.

This chain connects TRBV27 to TRBJ2-1; D gene uncertain. Per the germline V gene, CDR1 is MNHEY and CDR2 is SMNVEV (reference sequence). There are 15 residues in the CDR3. The V end was cut by 7 bases, the J end by 0 bases, with 13 bases between. CDR3 sequence reads: CASNPTSSSYNEQFF. The CDR3 DNA sequence: TGTGCCAGCAATCCGACTTCGAGCTCCTACAATGAGCAGTTCTTC.

The gene calls are TRBV9 and TRBJ1-5, with D perhaps TRBD1 (5 bases). Germline V gene data show CDR1 as SGDLS and CDR2 as YYNGEE. Trimming cost V 4 bases and J 8 bases, with 13 bases left between them. The CDR3 is 13 residues long. This CDR3 reads CASSSAGLEPQHF. The CDR3 DNA reads TGTGCCAGCAGCTCTGCGGGGCTTGAGCCCCAGCATTTT.

The V gene is TRBV4-2, the J gene TRBJ1-1, with D possibly being TRBD1 (5 bases). The germline CDR1 and CDR2 sequences are LGHNA and YNFKEQ. The CDR3 has 18 residues. With 2 bases removed from V and 4 bases from J, the gap between germline ends came to 23 bases. In nucleotides, the CDR3 is TGTGCCAGCAGCCAAACGGGACTCGGGGCGGGCACGAGCACTGAAGCTTTCTTT. This codes for CASSQTGLGAGTSTEAFF.

J is TRBJ2-7 and V is TRBV27, with 7 bases that match TRBD2. Trimming at V came to 5 bases and at J to 5 bases, leaving 6 bases not matched to a gene. The CDR3 extends over 13 amino acids. CDR1 MNHEY and CDR2 SMNVEV come from the germline V gene (reference sequence). CDR3 sequence: CASSTGLDDEQYF. CDR3 DNA: TGTGCCAGCAGTACCGGACTAGATGACGAGCAGTACTTC.

The chain is built from TRBV28 and TRBJ1-2, with D uncertain. CDR1 is MDHEN and CDR2 is SYDVKM in the germline V gene. V was clipped by 1 base and J by 6 bases, with 15 bases between them. The CDR3 has 15 residues. The CDR3 here is CASSLYGEALNGYTF. As DNA, the CDR3 is TGTGCCAGCAGTTTATACGGGGAAGCATTGAATGGCTACACCTTC.

The chain carries TRBV27 and TRBJ2-1; 7 nucleotides match TRBD1. The junction had 10 bases not matched to a gene; V was cut back by 5 bases and J by 3 bases. Germline-derived CDR1 and CDR2 are MNHEY and SMNVEV (reference sequence). The CDR3 is made up of 16 amino acids. CDR3 in DNA: TGTGCCAGCAGTCTCTCAACAGGGGAGAACTACAATGAGCAGTTCTTC. Its translation is CASSLSTGENYNEQFF.

The V gene is TRBV5-4, the J gene TRBJ1-1, with TRBD1 as a possible D gene (5 bases). Per germline, CDR1 SGHNT and CDR2 YYREEE (reference sequence). This CDR3 comprises 12 residues. The V and J ends lost 4 bases and 6 bases respectively, with 10 bases between them. CDR3 sequence (DNA): TGTGCCAGCAGCCCCATGGGGGCTGAAGCTTTCTTT. It encodes CASSPMGAEAFF.

This chain joins TRBV7-9 and TRBJ1-1, with D uncertain. The CDR3 has 12 amino acids. Germline V lookup: CDR1 SEHNR, CDR2 FQNEAQ (reference sequence). The V and J ends lost 5 bases and 6 bases respectively, with 10 bases between them. The CDR3 protein is CASSLVEPEAFF. The CDR3 DNA reads as TGTGCCAGCAGCCTAGTTGAGCCTGAAGCTTTCTTT.